This T cell receptor (beta chain) derives from a study of blood T cells in healthy people across ages. Whole-study context: Roughly one uniquely barcoded beta molecule per two T cells was captured.

A second PCR of 7 to 11 cycles used a sample-barcoded 5' primer and a J-beta primer mix. Using its own MiXCR run on the 5' RACE reads, TCRdb lists one record per CDR3 protein. This table holds hundreds of thousands of distinct CDR3 sequences, about 53% found once. CDR3 size: 17 residues. Germline lookup yields CDR1 MNHEY and CDR2 SVGEGT. V and J are TRBV6-2 or TRBV6-3 and TRBJ2-1; 10 positions match TRBD1. The end of the DNA aligns better with TRBJ2-7, so the J call may be wrong. This TCR came from an elderly man in good health. The specimen sequenced was blood. CDR3 region: CASSQTGGAAAYNEQYF. In DNA form, the CDR3 reads TGTGCCAGCAGCCAGACAGGGGGCGCAGCGGCCTACAATGAGCAGTACTTC.